These T cell receptor beta chains were read from a single sample in a study of blood T cells in healthy people across ages. Using its own MiXCR run on the 5' RACE reads, TCRdb lists one record per CDR3 protein. Of roughly 790,000 distinct CDR3 sequences in the sample, roughly 43% were seen once. What was sequenced was blood. The receptors were gathered from a woman in her sixties in good health. Both conserved end residues are part of each CDR3. D genes are given only for firm matches. For some rows the clone size is stated as once, few or many, or as a class when expanded; others skip it.

j_gene: TRBJ2-2; v_gene: TRBV10-3; d_gene: TRBD2; abundance: NA; CDR3aa: CAIGLAGVNGELFF; CDR3nt: TGTGCCATCGGACTAGCGGGAGTGAACGGGGAGCTGTTTTTT
j_gene: TRBJ2-5; v_gene: TRBV11-2; d_gene: NA; abundance: NA; CDR3aa: CASSLEDSPFGQYF; CDR3nt: TGTGCCAGCAGCTTAGAGGACTCCCCCTTCGGGCAGTACTTC
j_gene: TRBJ1-2; v_gene: TRBV4-3; d_gene: NA; abundance: few; CDR3aa: CASSQGNERVYGYTF; CDR3nt: TGCGCCAGCAGCCAGGGGAACGAGAGAGTCTATGGCTACACCTTC
j_gene: TRBJ2-7; v_gene: TRBV7-9; d_gene: TRBD2; abundance: NA; CDR3aa: CASSFLAGGSSYEQYF; CDR3nt: TGTGCCAGCAGCTTCCTAGCGGGGGGCAGCTCCTACGAGCAGTACTTC
j_gene: TRBJ2-7; v_gene: TRBV20-1; d_gene: NA; abundance: few; CDR3aa: CSAWNQGPPYEQYF; CDR3nt: TGCAGTGCATGGAACCAGGGACCCCCATACGAGCAGTACTTC
j_gene: TRBJ2-7; v_gene: TRBV3-1; d_gene: NA; abundance: few; CDR3aa: CASSQERATEQYF; CDR3nt: TGTGCCAGCAGCCAAGAGAGGGCGACTGAGCAGTACTTC
j_gene: TRBJ1-2; v_gene: TRBV27; d_gene: TRBD1; abundance: NA; CDR3aa: CASSSGQGAVGYTF; CDR3nt: TGTGCCAGCAGTTCAGGACAGGGGGCGGTCGGCTACACCTTC
j_gene: TRBJ1-5; v_gene: TRBV6-6; d_gene: TRBD1; abundance: NA; CDR3aa: CASSYSQGQGNQPQHF; CDR3nt: TGTGCCAGCAGTTACTCTCAGGGACAGGGCAATCAGCCCCAGCATTTT
j_gene: TRBJ1-2; v_gene: TRBV7-2; d_gene: NA; abundance: NA; CDR3aa: CTSSLSDIGSRGYTF; CDR3nt: TGTACCAGCAGCCTGAGTGACATTGGGAGTCGTGGCTACACCTTC
j_gene: TRBJ2-1; v_gene: TRBV7-2; d_gene: NA; abundance: many; CDR3aa: CASSWGGREYEQFF; CDR3nt: TGTGCCAGCAGCTGGGGGGGGCGGGAGTATGAGCAGTTCTTC
j_gene: TRBJ1-1; v_gene: TRBV7-2; d_gene: NA; abundance: NA; CDR3aa: CASSLTRAGEAFF; CDR3nt: TGTGCCAGCAGCTTAACGAGAGCTGGTGAAGCTTTCTTT
j_gene: TRBJ2-5; v_gene: TRBV7-2; d_gene: NA; abundance: NA; CDR3aa: CASSRAAGEQETQYF; CDR3nt: TGTGCCAGCAGCCGGGCCGCAGGAGAACAAGAGACCCAGTACTTC
j_gene: TRBJ2-1; v_gene: TRBV7-8; d_gene: TRBD1; abundance: NA; CDR3aa: CASSPQMGQGLNEQFF; CDR3nt: TGTGCCAGCAGCCCGCAGATGGGACAGGGTCTAAATGAGCAGTTCTTC
j_gene: TRBJ2-4; v_gene: TRBV7-2; d_gene: TRBD2; abundance: NA; CDR3aa: CASSLREAGVAKNIQYF; CDR3nt: TGTGCCAGCAGCTTGAGGGAGGCGGGGGTAGCCAAAAACATTCAGTACTTC
j_gene: TRBJ1-2; v_gene: TRBV29-1; d_gene: NA; abundance: NA; CDR3aa: CSVEDISDYGYTF; CDR3nt: TGCAGCGTTGAAGACATATCCGACTATGGCTACACCTTC
j_gene: TRBJ2-5; v_gene: TRBV27; d_gene: NA; abundance: many; CDR3aa: CANIVGQETQYF; CDR3nt: TGTGCCAACATAGTTGGACAAGAGACCCAGTACTTC
j_gene: TRBJ2-1; v_gene: TRBV5-1; d_gene: NA; abundance: few; CDR3aa: CASSSGQGGLTGYNEQFF; CDR3nt: TGCGCCAGCAGCTCGGGCCAGGGCGGCCTGACGGGCTACAATGAGCAGTTCTTC
j_gene: TRBJ2-1; v_gene: TRBV9; d_gene: TRBD2; abundance: few; CDR3aa: CASSAIISGSIYNEQFF; CDR3nt: TGTGCCAGCAGCGCGATCATAAGCGGGAGTATCTACAATGAGCAGTTCTTC
j_gene: TRBJ1-2; v_gene: TRBV20-1; d_gene: NA; abundance: NA; CDR3aa: CSARDYMSLYGYTF; CDR3nt: TGCAGTGCTAGAGATTATATGTCTCTGTATGGCTACACCTTC
j_gene: TRBJ2-1; v_gene: TRBV24-1; d_gene: TRBD2; abundance: NA; CDR3aa: CATSTTSDQKSSYNEQFF; CDR3nt: TGTGCCACCAGTACGACTAGCGATCAAAAGAGTTCCTACAATGAGCAGTTCTTC
j_gene: TRBJ2-5; v_gene: TRBV3-1; d_gene: NA; abundance: NA; CDR3aa: CASSRGSGTQQYF; CDR3nt: TGTGCCAGCAGCCGCGGGTCCGGCACACAGCAGTACTTC
j_gene: TRBJ2-3; v_gene: TRBV24-1; d_gene: TRBD2; abundance: NA; CDR3aa: CATSDSRLAGGGDTQYF; CDR3nt: TGTGCCACCAGTGATTCCCGACTAGCGGGAGGCGGAGATACGCAGTATTTT
j_gene: TRBJ2-7; v_gene: TRBV7-2; d_gene: NA; abundance: few; CDR3aa: CASSLDGSFGYEQYF; CDR3nt: TGTGCCAGCAGCTTGGACGGGAGTTTTGGCTACGAGCAGTACTTC
j_gene: TRBJ2-5; v_gene: TRBV20-1; d_gene: TRBD2; abundance: NA; CDR3aa: CSAKRAGAYNEQYF; CDR3nt: TGCAGTGCGAAGAGAGCGGGAGCCTACAATGAGCAGTACTTC
j_gene: TRBJ2-5; v_gene: TRBV6-2/TRBV6-3; d_gene: NA; abundance: NA; CDR3aa: CATLNQGQETQYF; CDR3nt: TGTGCCACCTTAAACCAGGGACAAGAGACCCAGTACTTC
j_gene: TRBJ2-5; v_gene: TRBV7-2; d_gene: NA; abundance: few; CDR3aa: CASSLDMDGVETQYF; CDR3nt: TGTGCCAGCAGCCTAGACATGGATGGCGTAGAGACCCAGTACTTC
j_gene: TRBJ1-6; v_gene: TRBV7-9; d_gene: NA; abundance: few; CDR3aa: CASSLEADSPLHF; CDR3nt: TGTGCCAGCAGCTTAGAGGCGGACTCACCCCTCCACTTT
j_gene: TRBJ1-3; v_gene: TRBV12-3/TRBV12-4; d_gene: TRBD1; abundance: NA; CDR3aa: CASSSYRGRTGNTIYF; CDR3nt: TGTGCCAGCAGTTCTTACAGGGGGAGAACTGGAAACACCATATATTTT